This TCR beta chain was captured by sequencing in a study of blood T cell repertoires in COVID-19. Whole-study context: Whether acute or convalescent, the COVID-19 samples came from the United States, Italy and Spain. T cells, B-cell-depleted T cells, or PBMCs supplied cDNA or gDNA.

Authors' data handling: Reference gene primers were amplified, and this amplification served to estimate nucleated cell counts. The protocol was immunoSEQ multiplex PCR, while the TCRdb copy is restricted to in-frame clones and leaves out a portion. That table is the source of V, J and clone size, and D and trimming were worked out from the DNA. The table lists about 210,000 clones, 84% of them singletons. This CDR3 contains 18 residues. The V segment lost 6 bases and the J segment 1 base; nucleotides outside the gene matches: 10. Germline assignment: CDR1 MNHEY and CDR2 SMNVEV (reference sequence). This chain links TRBV27 with TRBJ2-3, with TRBD2 matching 13 bases. The source of this sequence is a woman in her 50s with active or convalescent COVID-19. The source material was peripheral blood. The CDR3 DNA sequence: TGTGCCAGCAGCATCAGGACTAGCGGGAGATGGGGCACAGATACGCAGTATTTT. Its translation is CASSIRTSGRWGTDTQYF.